The 6 T cell receptor beta chains below were found in one sample sequenced in a study of cytomegalovirus exposure and HLA in healthy donors (dated by TCRdb to about 2017). Receptors were amplified or captured by the immunoSEQ multiplex PCR assay. For the multiplex PCR, a mixture combining 60 forward primers for TCR Vbeta segments and 13 reverse primers for TCR Jbeta segments was used. The clones in this table, taken by TCRdb from immuneACCESS, are in-frame only. Not every clone is retained; where verified, under half of the shortfall comes from an unresolved V gene, and the cause of the rest is unknown. The sample's clone listing holds tens of thousands of clones. The ten largest make up 4% of the sample. The sample consisted of PBMCs. The receptor source for this set is a male donor in good health and CMV-seronegative.

This rearrangement joins TRBV7-2 to TRBJ2-5; the D gene is possibly TRBD2 (6 bases). V gave up 4 bases and J gave up 4 bases, with 13 bases separating them. The CDR3 length is 14 residues. Germline CDR1 reads SGHTA; CDR2 reads FQGNSA. The CDR3 spells CASSSMAGRETQYF. CDR3 DNA sequence: TGTGCCAGCAGCTCCATGGCGGGGCGAGAGACCCAGTACTTC.

V is TRBV18 and J is TRBJ2-1; TRBD2 matches at 11 bases. The J segment lost 6 bases and the V segment lost 0 bases, leaving 4 bases of the junction unmatched. This CDR3 is 16 amino acids long. Germline CDR1 is KGHSH and CDR2 is LQKENI. CDR3 in amino acids: CASSPPSGRALNEQFF. DNA of the CDR3: TGTGCCAGCTCACCACCTAGCGGGAGGGCACTCAATGAGCAGTTCTTC.

V usage is TRBV5-1 and J usage is TRBJ2-1; 9 positions match TRBD1. The CDR3 length is 15 residues. V was pared by 4 bases and J by 5 bases, with 7 bases of the junction left unmatched. Germline V gene lookup returns CDR1 SGHRS and CDR2 YFSETQ. CDR3: CASSVRDRADNEQFF. CDR3 coding DNA: TGCGCCAGCAGCGTCCGGGACAGGGCGGACAATGAGCAGTTCTTC.

The chain has TRBV21-1 and TRBJ2-7; the table gives TRBD2 as D, unverified against the DNA. TRBV21-1 is a pseudogene segment. CDR3 length: 14 residues. The CDR3, as DNA: TGTGCCAGCGCTTTAGCGGAATACTCCTACGAGCAGTACTTC. This translates into CASALAEYSYEQYF.

V usage is TRBV25-1 and J usage is TRBJ1-2; no reliable D call. Germline loops: CDR1 MGHDK, CDR2 SYGVNS. V lost 4 bases to trimming and J lost 7 bases, with 7 bases between them. The CDR3 loop spans 11 amino acids. The CDR3 here is CASSVSRGYTF. The CDR3 region has the DNA TGTGCCAGCAGTGTCTCGCGTGGCTACACCTTC.

The rearrangement joins TRBV7-6 to TRBJ2-2; 9 nucleotides line up with TRBD1. The CDR3 is 16 residues long. The V gene's germline CDR1 is SGHVS and CDR2 FNYEAQ. Trimming at V came to 1 base and at J to 5 bases, leaving 5 bases not matched to a gene. The chain's CDR3 is CASSLGGQGWTGELFF. In DNA form, the CDR3 reads TGTGCCAGCAGCTTAGGGGGACAGGGTTGGACCGGGGAGCTGTTTTTT.